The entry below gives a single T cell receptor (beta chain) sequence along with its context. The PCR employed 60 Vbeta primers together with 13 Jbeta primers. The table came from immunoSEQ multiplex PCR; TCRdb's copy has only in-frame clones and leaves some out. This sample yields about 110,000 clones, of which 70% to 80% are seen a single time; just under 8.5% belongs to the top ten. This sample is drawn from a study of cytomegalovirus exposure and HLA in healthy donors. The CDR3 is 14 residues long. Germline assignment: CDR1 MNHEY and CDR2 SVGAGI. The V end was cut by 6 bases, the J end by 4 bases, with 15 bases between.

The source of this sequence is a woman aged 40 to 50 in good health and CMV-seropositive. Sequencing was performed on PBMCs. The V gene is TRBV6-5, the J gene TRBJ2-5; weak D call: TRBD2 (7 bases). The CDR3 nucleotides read TGTGCCAGCAGCCCAAGGGGGGGGACAGAGACCCAGTACTTC. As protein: CASSPRGGTETQYF.